The text below deals with one T cell receptor (beta chain). This CDR3 has 16 amino acids. V lost 4 bases, J lost 1 base, and 15 bases lay in between. From germline, CDR1 is SGHNT and CDR2 YYREEE (reference sequence). The method was immunoSEQ multiplex PCR; TCRdb's version includes in-frame clones alone and lacks a portion of them. The top ten hold 0.39% of the sample, which has millions of clones, over 85% seen once. The entry originates in a study of shared clonotypes between healthy human individuals. The sequencing sample was made of naive CD4+ T cells from PBMCs. Described subset: CD45RA+ positively selected. The source is a man aged 18 to 35 in good health. Some clones in this sample may be carry-over from other donors' samples. This chain links TRBV5-4 with TRBJ1-3, with D possibly being TRBD1 (6 bases). The CDR3 here is CASSTGTATSGNTIYF. In nucleotides, the CDR3 is TGTGCCAGCAGCACAGGGACGGCTACATCTGGAAACACCATATATTTT.